Included here is one T cell receptor (beta chain) sequence, with context. Donors were systemically healthy Caucasian individuals from Russia aged roughly 6 to 100 years. This entry comes from a study of blood T cells in healthy people across ages. With a J-beta primer mix and a sample-barcoded 5' primer, a second PCR ran roughly 6 to 11 cycles. TCRdb independently ran MiXCR on the 5' RACE reads; one entry per CDR3 protein. This sample has about 800,000 distinct CDR3 sequences; roughly 60% occur once, and the top ten carry about 20%. This TCR derives from a man aged 25 to 40 in good health. Material for sequencing was blood.

This CDR3 is CASSQTNQLSEQYF. The CDR3 DNA is TGTGCCAGCAGTCAGACGAACCAACTTAGTGAGCAGTACTTC. The rearrangement joins TRBV2 to TRBJ2-5; D unclear. Germline CDR1 is SNHLY and CDR2 is FYNNEI. Trimming stripped 5 bases from V and 11 bases from J, with 21 bases between. This CDR3 comprises 14 residues.